The sequence of this T cell receptor (beta chain) was determined in a study of PD-1 blockade in mismatch repair-deficient tumors. Overall study context: Patients had fewer than 15 mismatch repair-deficient cancer types and were previously treated and progressing. Study-wide findings and caveats: After pembrolizumab, tumor-resident clones rose rapidly, then generally contracted before radiologic responses.

Profiled with immunoSEQ multiplex PCR; TCRdb holds only in-frame clones, not every one. This sample yields roughly 15,000 clones, of which roughly 88% are seen a single time; around 1.7% belongs to the top ten. About this clone: Its matching antigen is unknown.

Germline values: CDR1 KGHSH, CDR2 LQKENI. V dropped 5 bases and J dropped 4; count of bases not matched to a gene: 4. The CDR3 has 15 residues. All patients were mismatch repair deficient, assessed by either PCR or immunohistochemistry. Three pembrolizumab responders had their TCRs sequenced. This sequence was found in an adult with mismatch repair-deficient cancer. The V call is TRBV18, the J call TRBJ2-1; 11 bases line up with TRBD2. The source was PBMCs, collected approximately 15 weeks after starting pembrolizumab. The CDR3 DNA reads as TGTGCCAGCTCAGGGGGACTAGCGGTTTACAATGAGCAGTTCTTC. Translated, it gives CASSGGLAVYNEQFF.